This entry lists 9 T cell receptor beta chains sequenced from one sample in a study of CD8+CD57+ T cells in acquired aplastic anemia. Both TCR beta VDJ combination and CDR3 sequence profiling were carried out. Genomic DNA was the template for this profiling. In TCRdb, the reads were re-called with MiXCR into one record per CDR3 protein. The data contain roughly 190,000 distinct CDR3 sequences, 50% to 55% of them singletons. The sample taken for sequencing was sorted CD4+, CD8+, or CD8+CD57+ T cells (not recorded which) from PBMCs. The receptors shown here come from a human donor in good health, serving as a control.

CDR3 DNA sequence: TGTGCCAGCAGCGAACGAGTCCAGGGTAAGGATGGCTACACCTTC. As protein: CASSERVQGKDGYTF. The genes are TRBV7-9 and TRBJ1-2; D is perhaps TRBD1 (5 bases). The V end lost 5 bases, the J end lost 6 bases, and 19 bases lay between the germline ends. The CDR3 has 15 amino acids. CDR1 SEHNR and CDR2 FQNEAQ come from the germline V gene (reference sequence).

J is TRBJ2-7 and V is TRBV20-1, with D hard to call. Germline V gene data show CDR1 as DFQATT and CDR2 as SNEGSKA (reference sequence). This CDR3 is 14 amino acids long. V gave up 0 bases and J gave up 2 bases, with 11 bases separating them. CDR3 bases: TGCAGTGCTAGAGATACGGTGAAGCCCTACGAGCAGTACTTC. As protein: CSARDTVKPYEQYF.

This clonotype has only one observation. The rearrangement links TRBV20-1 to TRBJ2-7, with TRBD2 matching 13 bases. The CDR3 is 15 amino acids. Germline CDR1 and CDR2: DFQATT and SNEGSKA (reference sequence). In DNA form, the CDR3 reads TGCAGCACTATGAGACTAGCGGGGGGAATCTACGAGCAGTACTTC. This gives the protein CSTMRLAGGIYEQYF.

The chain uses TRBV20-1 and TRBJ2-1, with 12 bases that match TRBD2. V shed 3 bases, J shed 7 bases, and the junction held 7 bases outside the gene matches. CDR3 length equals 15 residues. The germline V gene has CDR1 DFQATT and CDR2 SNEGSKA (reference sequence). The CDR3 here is CSARVLAGGQNEQFF. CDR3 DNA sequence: TGCAGTGCTAGGGTACTAGCGGGGGGTCAGAATGAGCAGTTCTTC.

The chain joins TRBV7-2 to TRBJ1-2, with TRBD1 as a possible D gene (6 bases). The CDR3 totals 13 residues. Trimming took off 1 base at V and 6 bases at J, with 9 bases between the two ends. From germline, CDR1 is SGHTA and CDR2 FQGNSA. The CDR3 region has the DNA TGTGCCAGCAGCTTAGAAGGGGGGCATGGCTACACCTTC. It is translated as CASSLEGGHGYTF.

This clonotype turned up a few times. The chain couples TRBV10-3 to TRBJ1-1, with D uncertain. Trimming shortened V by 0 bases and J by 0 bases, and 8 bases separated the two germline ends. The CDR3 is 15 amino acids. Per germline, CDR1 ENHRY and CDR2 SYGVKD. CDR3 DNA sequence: TGTGCCATCAGTGAGTCCCAGGATCTGAACACTGAAGCTTTCTTT. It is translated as CAISESQDLNTEAFF.

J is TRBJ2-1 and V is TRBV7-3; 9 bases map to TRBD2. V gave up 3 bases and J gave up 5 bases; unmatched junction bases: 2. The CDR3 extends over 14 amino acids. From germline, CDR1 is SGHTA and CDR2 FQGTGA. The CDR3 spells CASSLSGGNNEQFF. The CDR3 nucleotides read TGTGCCAGCAGCTTGAGCGGGGGGAACAATGAGCAGTTCTTC.

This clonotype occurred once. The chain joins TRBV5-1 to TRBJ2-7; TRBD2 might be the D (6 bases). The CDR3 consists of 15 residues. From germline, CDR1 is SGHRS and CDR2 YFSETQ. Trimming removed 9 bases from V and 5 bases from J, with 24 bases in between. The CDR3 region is CATGGVGGGDDEQYF. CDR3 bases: TGCGCCACAGGCGGAGTAGGAGGCGGGGACGACGAGCAGTACTTC.

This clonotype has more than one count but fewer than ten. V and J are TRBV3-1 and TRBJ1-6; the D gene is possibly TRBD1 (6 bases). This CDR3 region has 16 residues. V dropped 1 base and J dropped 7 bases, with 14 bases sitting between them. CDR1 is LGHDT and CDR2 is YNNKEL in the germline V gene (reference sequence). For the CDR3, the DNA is TGTGCCAGCAGCCAAGGAATTGGGGGGCTAAATTCACCCCTCCACTTT. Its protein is CASSQGIGGLNSPLHF.